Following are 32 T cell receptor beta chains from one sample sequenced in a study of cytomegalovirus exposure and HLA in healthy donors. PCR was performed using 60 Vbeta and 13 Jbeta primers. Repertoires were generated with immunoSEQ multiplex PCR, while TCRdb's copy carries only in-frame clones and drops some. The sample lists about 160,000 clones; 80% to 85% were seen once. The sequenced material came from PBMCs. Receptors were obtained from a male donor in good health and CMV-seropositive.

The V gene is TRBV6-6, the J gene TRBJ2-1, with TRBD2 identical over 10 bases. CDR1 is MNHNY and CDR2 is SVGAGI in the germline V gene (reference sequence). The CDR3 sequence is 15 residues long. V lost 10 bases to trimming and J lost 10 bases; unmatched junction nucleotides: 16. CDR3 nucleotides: TGTGCCACCGGCGCTATGGAGCGGGAGGGGAGGGAGCAGTTCTTC. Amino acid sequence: CATGAMEREGREQFF.

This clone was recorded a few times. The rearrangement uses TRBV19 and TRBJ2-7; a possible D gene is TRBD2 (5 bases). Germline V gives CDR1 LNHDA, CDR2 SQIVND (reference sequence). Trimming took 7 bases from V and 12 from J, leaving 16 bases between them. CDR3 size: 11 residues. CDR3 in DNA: TGTGCCAGTATAGTGAGGGCGGTAGGGTACTTC. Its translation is CASIVRAVGYF.

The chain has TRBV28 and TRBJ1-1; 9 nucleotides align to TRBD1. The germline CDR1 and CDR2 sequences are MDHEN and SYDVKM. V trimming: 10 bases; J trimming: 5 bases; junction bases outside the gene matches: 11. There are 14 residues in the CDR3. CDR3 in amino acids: CATVTGTGRTEAFF. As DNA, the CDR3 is TGTGCCACCGTTACCGGGACAGGGAGAACTGAAGCTTTCTTT.

The CDR3: CASSYSMQGGYGYTF. In DNA, the CDR3 is TGTGCCAGCAGTTACTCGATGCAGGGTGGCTATGGCTACACCTTC. V is TRBV6-5 and J is TRBJ1-2; D is perhaps TRBD1 (5 bases). The V gene lost 0 bases and the J gene lost 4 bases, with 12 bases spanning the gap. This CDR3 has 15 residues. Germline values: CDR1 MNHEY, CDR2 SVGAGI.

CDR3 bases: TGTGCCACCACAAAAGAAGGCGGGAACACTGAAGCTTTCTTT. Translating it yields CATTKEGGNTEAFF. The chain has TRBV6-1 and TRBJ1-1; no definite D call. Trimming removed 10 bases from V and 1 base from J, with 16 bases in between. The CDR3 totals 14 residues. Germline V gene data show CDR1 as MNHNS and CDR2 as SASEGT.

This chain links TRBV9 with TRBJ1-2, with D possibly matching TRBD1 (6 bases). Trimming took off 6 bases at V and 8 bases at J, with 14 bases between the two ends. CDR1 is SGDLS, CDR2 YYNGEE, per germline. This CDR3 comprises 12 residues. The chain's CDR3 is CASTSWTEGYTF. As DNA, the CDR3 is TGTGCCAGCACCTCCTGGACAGAAGGCTACACCTTC.

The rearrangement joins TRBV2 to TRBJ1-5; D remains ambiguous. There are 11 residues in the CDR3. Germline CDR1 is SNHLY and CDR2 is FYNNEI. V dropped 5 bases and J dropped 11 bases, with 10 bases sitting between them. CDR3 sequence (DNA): TGTGCCAGCAGTTCAGGATCAGCCCAGCATTTT. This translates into CASSSGSAQHF. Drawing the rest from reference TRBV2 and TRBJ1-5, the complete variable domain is EPEVTQTPSHQVTQMGQEVILRCVPISNHLYFYWYRQILGQKVEFLVSFYNNEISEKSEIFDDQFSVERPDGSNFTLKIRSTKLEDSAMYFCASSSGSAQHFGDGTRLSIL.

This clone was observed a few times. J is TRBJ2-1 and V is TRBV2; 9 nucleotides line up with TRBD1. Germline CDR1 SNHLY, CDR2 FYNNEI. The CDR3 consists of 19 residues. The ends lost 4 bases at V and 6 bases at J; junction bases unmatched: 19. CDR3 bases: TGTGCCAGCAGTGCTTACGCGGGCTGGGGACAGGGTTCGGCCAATGAGCAGTTCTTC. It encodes CASSAYAGWGQGSANEQFF.

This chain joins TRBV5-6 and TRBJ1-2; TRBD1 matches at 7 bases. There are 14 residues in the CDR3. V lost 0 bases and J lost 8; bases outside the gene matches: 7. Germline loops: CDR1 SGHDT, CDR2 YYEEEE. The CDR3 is CASSLVQGNGGYTF. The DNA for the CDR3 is TGTGCCAGCAGCTTGGTACAGGGGAATGGCGGCTACACCTTC.

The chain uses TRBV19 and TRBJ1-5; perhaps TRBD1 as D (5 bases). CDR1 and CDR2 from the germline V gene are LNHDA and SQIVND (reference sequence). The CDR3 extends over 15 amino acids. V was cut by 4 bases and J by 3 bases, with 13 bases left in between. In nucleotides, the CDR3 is TGTGCCAGTAGTAAGGGGCACAAACTCAATCAGCCCCAGCATTTT. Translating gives CASSKGHKLNQPQHF.

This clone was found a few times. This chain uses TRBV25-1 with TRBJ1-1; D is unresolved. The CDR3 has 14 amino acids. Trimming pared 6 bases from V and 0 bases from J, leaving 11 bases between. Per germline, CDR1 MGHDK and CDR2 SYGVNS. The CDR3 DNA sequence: TGTGCCAGCAGCGAGATGTTTATGAACACTGAAGCTTTCTTT. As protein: CASSEMFMNTEAFF. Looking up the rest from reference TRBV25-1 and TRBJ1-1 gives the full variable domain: EADIYQTPRYLVIGTGKKITLECSQTMGHDKMYWYQQDPGMELHLIHYSYGVNSTEKGDLSSESTVSRIRTEHFPLTLESARPSHTSQYLCASSEMFMNTEAFFGQGTRLTVV.

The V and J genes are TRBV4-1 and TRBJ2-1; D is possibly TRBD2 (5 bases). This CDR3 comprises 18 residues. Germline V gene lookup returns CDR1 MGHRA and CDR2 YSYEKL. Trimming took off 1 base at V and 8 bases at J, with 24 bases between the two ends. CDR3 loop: CASSQGSLLVNGVYEQFF. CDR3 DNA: TGCGCCAGCAGCCAAGGAAGTTTACTAGTCAACGGGGTCTATGAGCAGTTCTTC.

The CDR3 region is CARQGALYEQYF. CDR3 nucleotide sequence: TGCGCCAGACAGGGGGCTCTGTACGAGCAGTACTTC. The chain carries TRBV4-1 and TRBJ2-7; 9 bases fit TRBD1. CDR1 and CDR2 (germline): MGHRA, YSYEKL. This CDR3 has 12 amino acids. V lost 9 bases, J lost 4 bases, and 4 bases stayed unmatched.

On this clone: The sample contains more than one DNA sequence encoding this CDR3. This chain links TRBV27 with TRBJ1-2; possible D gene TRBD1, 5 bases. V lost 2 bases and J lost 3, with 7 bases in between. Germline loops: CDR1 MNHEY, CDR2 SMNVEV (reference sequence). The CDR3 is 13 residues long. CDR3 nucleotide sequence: TGTGCCAGCAGTTTACAGGGTGACTATGGCTACACCTTC. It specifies CASSLQGDYGYTF.

The CDR3 loop is CASSSSNYGYTF. The CDR3 bases are TGTGCCAGCAGTTCTTCTAACTATGGCTACACCTTC. The chain uses TRBV6-5 and TRBJ1-2; D is uncertain. This CDR3 is 12 amino acids long. Trimming took 4 bases from V and 0 from J, leaving 3 bases between them. Germline lookup yields CDR1 MNHEY and CDR2 SVGAGI.

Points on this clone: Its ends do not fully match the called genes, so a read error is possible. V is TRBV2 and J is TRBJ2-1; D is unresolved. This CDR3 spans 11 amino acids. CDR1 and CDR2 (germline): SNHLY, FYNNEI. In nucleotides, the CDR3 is TGTGCCAGCAGCGAAGACACTGAGCAGTTCTTC. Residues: CASSEDTEQFF.

The CDR3 loop reads CSAGQGALHF. The CDR3 nucleotides are TGCAGTGCTGGACAGGGGGCTCTCCACTTT. The J gene is TRBJ1-6, the V gene TRBV20-1; 11 nucleotides agree with TRBD1. Germline values: CDR1 DFQATT, CDR2 SNEGSKA (reference sequence). V shed 5 bases, J shed 16 bases, and the junction held 1 base outside the gene matches. The CDR3 runs to 10 residues.

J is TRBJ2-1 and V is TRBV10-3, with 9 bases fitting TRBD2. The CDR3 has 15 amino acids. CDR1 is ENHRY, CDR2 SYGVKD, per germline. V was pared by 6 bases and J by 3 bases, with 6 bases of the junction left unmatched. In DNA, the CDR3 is TGTGCCATCAGGTCTAGCGGGGTTTTCTACAATGAGCAGTTCTTC. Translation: CAIRSSGVFYNEQFF.

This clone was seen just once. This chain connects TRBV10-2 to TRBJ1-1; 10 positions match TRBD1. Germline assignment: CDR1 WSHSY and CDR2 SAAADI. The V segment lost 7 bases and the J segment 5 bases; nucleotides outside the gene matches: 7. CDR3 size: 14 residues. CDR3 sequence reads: CASTPGQGKTEAFF. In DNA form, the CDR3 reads TGCGCCAGCACCCCGGGACAGGGGAAGACTGAAGCTTTCTTT.

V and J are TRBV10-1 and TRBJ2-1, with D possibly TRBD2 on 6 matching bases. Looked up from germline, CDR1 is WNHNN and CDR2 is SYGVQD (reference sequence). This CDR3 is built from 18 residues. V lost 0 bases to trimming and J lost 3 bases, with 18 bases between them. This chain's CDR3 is CASSESGLWRDDYNEQFF. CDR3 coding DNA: TGCGCCAGCAGTGAGTCTGGACTGTGGCGGGATGACTACAATGAGCAGTTCTTC.

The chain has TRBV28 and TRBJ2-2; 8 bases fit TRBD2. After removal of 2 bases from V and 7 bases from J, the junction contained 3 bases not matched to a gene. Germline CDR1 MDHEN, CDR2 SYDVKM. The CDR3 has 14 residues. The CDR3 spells CASSLAGGDGELFF. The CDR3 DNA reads TGTGCCAGCAGTTTAGCGGGAGGCGACGGGGAGCTGTTTTTT. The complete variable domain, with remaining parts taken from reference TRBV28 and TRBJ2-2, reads DVKVTQSSRYLVKRTGEKVFLECVQDMDHENMFWYRQDPGLGLRLIYFSYDVKMKEKGDIPEGYSVSREKKERFSLILESASTNQTSMYLCASSLAGGDGELFFGEGSRLTVL.

The CDR3 DNA is TGTGCCAGCAGTTTAAGGAGGTACAGCTATGGCTACACCTTC. It is translated as CASSLRRYSYGYTF. The rearrangement uses TRBV27 and TRBJ1-2; no firm D call. CDR3 size: 14 residues. Trimming left V 2 bases short and J 4 bases short, with 11 bases between. Germline-derived CDR1 and CDR2 are MNHEY and SMNVEV (reference sequence).

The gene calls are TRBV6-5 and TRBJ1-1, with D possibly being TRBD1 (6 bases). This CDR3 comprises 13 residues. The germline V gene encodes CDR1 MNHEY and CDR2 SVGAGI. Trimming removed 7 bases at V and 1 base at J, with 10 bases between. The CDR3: CASTDRRNTEAFF. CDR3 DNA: TGTGCCAGCACAGACAGGCGGAACACTGAAGCTTTCTTT.

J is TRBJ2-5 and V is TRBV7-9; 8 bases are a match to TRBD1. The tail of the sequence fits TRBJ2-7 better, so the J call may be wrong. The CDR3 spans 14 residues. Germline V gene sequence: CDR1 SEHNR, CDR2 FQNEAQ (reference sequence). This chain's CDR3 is CASSLGTGRYEQYF. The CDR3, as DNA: TGTGCCAGCAGCTTGGGGACAGGACGATACGAGCAGTACTTC.

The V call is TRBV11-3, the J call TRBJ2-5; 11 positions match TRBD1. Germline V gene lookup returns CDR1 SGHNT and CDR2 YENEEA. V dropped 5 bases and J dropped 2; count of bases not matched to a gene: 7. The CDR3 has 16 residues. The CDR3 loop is CASSLGQGGGQETQYF. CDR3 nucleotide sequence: TGTGCCAGCAGCCTGGGACAGGGGGGCGGACAAGAGACCCAGTACTTC.

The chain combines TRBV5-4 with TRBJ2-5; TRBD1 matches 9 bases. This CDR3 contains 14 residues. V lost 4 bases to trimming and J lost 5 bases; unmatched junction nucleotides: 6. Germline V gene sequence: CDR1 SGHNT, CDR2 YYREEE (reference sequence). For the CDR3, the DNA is TGTGCCAGCAGCCAACAGGGGGCGGGGGAGACCCAGTACTTC. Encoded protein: CASSQQGAGETQYF. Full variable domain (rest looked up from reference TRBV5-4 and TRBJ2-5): ETGVTQSPTHLIKTRGQQVTLRCSSQSGHNTVSWYQQALGQGPQFIFQYYREEENGRGNFPPRFSGLQFPNYSSELNVNALELDDSALYLCASSQQGAGETQYFGPGTRLLVL.

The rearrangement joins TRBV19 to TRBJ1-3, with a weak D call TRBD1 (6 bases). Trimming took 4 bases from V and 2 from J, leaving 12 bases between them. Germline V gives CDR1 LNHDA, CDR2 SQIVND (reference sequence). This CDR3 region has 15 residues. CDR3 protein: CASSTGTYAGNTIYF. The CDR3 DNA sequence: TGTGCCAGTAGTACAGGGACATACGCTGGAAACACCATATATTTT.

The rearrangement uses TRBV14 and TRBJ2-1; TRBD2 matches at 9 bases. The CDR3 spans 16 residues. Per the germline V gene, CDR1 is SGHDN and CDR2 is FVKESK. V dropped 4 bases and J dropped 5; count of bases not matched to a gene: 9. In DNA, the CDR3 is TGTGCCAGCAGCCGCCTAAGCGGGAGGTACGACAATGAGCAGTTCTTC. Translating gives CASSRLSGRYDNEQFF.

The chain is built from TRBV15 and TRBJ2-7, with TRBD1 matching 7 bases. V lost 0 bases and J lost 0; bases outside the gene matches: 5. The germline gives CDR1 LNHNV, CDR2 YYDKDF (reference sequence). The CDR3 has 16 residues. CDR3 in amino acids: CATSRDTGQNSYEQYF. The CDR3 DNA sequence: TGTGCCACCAGCAGAGATACGGGACAGAACTCCTACGAGCAGTACTTC.

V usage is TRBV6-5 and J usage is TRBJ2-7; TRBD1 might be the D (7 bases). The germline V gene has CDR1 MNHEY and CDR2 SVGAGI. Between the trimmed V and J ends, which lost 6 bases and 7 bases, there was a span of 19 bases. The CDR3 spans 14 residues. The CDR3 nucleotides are TGTGCCAGCAGCCGCGGGACAGCCCCTAGGGAGCAGTACTTC. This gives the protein CASSRGTAPREQYF.

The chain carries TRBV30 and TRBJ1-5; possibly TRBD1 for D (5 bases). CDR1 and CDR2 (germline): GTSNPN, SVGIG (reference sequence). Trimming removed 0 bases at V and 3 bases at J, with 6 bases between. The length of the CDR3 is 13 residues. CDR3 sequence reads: CAWSVQDNQPQHF. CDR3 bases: TGTGCCTGGAGTGTACAGGACAATCAGCCCCAGCATTTT.

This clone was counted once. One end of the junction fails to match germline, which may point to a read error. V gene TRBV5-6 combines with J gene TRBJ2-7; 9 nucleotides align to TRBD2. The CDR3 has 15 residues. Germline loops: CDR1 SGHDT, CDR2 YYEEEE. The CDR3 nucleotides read TGTGCCAACAGCTTGATTAGCGGGGGCTCCTACGAGCAGTACTTC. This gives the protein CANSLISGGSYEQYF.